This T cell receptor (beta chain) was observed in a study of T-cell memory formation after mild COVID-19. Study summary: The TCR clusters were mostly specific to one donor. Study conclusions and caveats: Second-wave clones reaching peak frequency on day 37 lacked confirmed SARS-CoV-2 specificity. Largely, contracting CD4+ clones fell within CM and EM, and contracting CD8+ clones within EMRA.

The authors produced TCR alpha and TCR beta cDNA libraries with sample barcodes and UMIs by 5'RACE using constant-segment primers. From the 5' RACE reads, TCRdb called clonotypes with MiXCR, one entry per CDR3 protein. The data contain 250,000 to 350,000 distinct CDR3 sequences, about 16% of them seen just once; the ten biggest clones take up 22%. This clonotype was counted a few times. Its specificity is unknown. This CDR3 spans 15 amino acids. V shed 6 bases, J shed 1 base, and the junction held 9 bases outside the gene matches. Germline-derived CDR1 and CDR2 are MNHEY and SVGAGI. This receptor was identified in a man aged 18 to 30 who had mild COVID-19 (a few samples of this study predate the infection). Cell type and time point are not known. The sequenced material came from PBMCs or a T cell subset sorted from them (not recorded which). The V and J genes are TRBV6-5 and TRBJ2-7, with 7 nucleotides matching TRBD2. The CDR3 sequence: CASSPGRFWSYEQYF. CDR3 in DNA: TGTGCCAGCAGCCCCGGGAGGTTCTGGTCCTACGAGCAGTACTTC.